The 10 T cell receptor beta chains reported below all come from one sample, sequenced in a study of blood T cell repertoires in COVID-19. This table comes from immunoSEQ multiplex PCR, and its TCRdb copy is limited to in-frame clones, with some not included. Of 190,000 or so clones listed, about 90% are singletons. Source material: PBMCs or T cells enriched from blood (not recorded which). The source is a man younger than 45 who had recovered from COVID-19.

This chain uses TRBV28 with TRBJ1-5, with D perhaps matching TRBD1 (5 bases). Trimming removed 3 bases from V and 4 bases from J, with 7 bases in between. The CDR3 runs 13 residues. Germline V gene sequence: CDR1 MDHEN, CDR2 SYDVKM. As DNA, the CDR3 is TGTGCCAGCAGTTTTGGGGGGAATCAGCCCCAGCATTTT. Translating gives CASSFGGNQPQHF.

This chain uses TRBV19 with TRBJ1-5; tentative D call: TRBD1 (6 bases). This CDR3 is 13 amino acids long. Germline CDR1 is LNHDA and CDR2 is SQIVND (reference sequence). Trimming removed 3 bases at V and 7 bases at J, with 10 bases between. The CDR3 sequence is CASSIGGGQPQHF. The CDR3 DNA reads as TGTGCCAGTAGTATTGGGGGGGGCCAGCCCCAGCATTTT.

CDR3 residues: CASSSNSGGLGETQYF. CDR3 in DNA: TGTGCCAGCAGTTCCAATTCGGGGGGGCTGGGGGAGACCCAGTACTTC. The rearrangement joins TRBV2 to TRBJ2-5, with 8 nucleotides matching TRBD2. In germline, CDR1 is SNHLY, CDR2 FYNNEI. The V gene end was trimmed by 5 bases and the J gene end by 5 bases; junction bases not matched to a gene: 13. The CDR3 spans 16 residues.

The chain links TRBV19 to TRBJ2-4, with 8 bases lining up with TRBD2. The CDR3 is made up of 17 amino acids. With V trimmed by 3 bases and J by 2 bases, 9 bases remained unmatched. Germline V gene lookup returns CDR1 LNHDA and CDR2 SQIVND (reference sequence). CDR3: CASSIPGRGGTKNIQYF. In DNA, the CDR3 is TGTGCCAGTAGTATCCCGGGACGGGGGGGAACCAAAAACATTCAGTACTTC.

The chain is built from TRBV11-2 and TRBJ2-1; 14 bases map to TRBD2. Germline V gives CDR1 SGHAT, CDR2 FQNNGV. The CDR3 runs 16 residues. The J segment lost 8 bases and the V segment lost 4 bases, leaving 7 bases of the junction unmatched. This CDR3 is CASSSGLAGGGYEQFF. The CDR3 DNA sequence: TGTGCCAGCAGCTCAGGACTAGCGGGAGGAGGATATGAGCAGTTCTTC.

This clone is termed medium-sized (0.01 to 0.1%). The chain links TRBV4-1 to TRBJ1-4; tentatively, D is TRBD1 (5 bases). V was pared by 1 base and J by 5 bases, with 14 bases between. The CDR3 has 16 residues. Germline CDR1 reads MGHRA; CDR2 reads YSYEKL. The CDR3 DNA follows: TGCGCCAGCAGCCAAGTAGGTCGTGGGGGGAATGAAAAACTGTTTTTT. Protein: CASSQVGRGGNEKLFF.

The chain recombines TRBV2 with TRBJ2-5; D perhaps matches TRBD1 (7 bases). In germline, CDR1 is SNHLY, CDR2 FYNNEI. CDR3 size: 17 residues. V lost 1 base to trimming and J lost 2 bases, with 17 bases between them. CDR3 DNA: TGTGCCAGCAGTGAAGTCTTGGGGGGCAGGGGGCAAGAGACCCAGTACTTC. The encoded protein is CASSEVLGGRGQETQYF. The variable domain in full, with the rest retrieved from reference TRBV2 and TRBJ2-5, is EPEVTQTPSHQVTQMGQEVILRCVPISNHLYFYWYRQILGQKVEFLVSFYNNEISEKSEIFDDQFSVERPDGSNFTLKIRSTKLEDSAMYFCASSEVLGGRGQETQYFGPGTRLLVL.

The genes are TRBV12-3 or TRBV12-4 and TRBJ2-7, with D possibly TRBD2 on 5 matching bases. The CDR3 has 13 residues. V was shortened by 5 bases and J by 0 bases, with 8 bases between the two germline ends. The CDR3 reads CASSKDFSYEQYF. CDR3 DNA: TGTGCCAGCAGTAAGGACTTCTCCTACGAGCAGTACTTC.

As DNA, the CDR3 is TGCGCCAGCAGCCAAGAAGGGACTAGGGCCGGTGAGCAGTTCTTC. Translation: CASSQEGTRAGEQFF. The rearrangement links TRBV4-1 to TRBJ2-1; 8 nucleotides agree with TRBD2. Germline CDR1 MGHRA, CDR2 YSYEKL. V was pared by 0 bases and J by 9 bases, with 7 bases of the junction left unmatched. This CDR3 region has 15 residues.

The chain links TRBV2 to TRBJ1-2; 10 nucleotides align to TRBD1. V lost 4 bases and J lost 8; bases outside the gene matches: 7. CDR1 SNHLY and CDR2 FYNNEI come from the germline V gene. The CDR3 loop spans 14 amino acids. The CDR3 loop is CASSADRGPRGYTF. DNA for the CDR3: TGTGCCAGCAGTGCTGACAGGGGGCCGCGCGGCTACACCTTC.